The source of this T cell receptor beta chain is a study of blood T cells in healthy people across ages (dated by TCRdb to between 2015 and 2016). Background on the whole study: In model experiments, template switching captured roughly one uniquely barcoded TCR beta cDNA molecule for every two T cells. Four age groups were formed from the donors: young (average 16 years), middle-aged (approximately 40), aged (approximately 60) and long-lived (approximately 80). Age-related changes in TCR beta repertoire diversity were measured in the study by deep sequencing normalized with unique cDNA molecular identifiers. Two additional independent replicas of 1 million unique cDNA reads from the same blood draw were analyzed for two donors (one aged 18 to 30 and one aged 80 or older).

Systemically healthy Caucasian individuals from Russia, some 38 in total and aged about 6 to 95 years, were included as donors. Ten milliliters of peripheral blood were drawn from each donor into EDTA-treated Vacutainer tubes. Ficoll-Paque density-gradient centrifugation was used to isolate PBMCs, with at least 6 million obtained per sample. Total RNA, at least 5.5 micrograms per sample, was extracted from PBMCs with Trizol reagent. For every donor, flow cytometry on a PBMC aliquot measured the percentage of naive CD45RAhigh/CD27high T cells. Libraries were prepared through 5' RACE. Sequencing relied on an Illumina HiSeq 2500. A second roughly 6 to 12 cycle PCR used a sample-barcoded 5' primer and a J-beta primer mix. A unique molecular identifier was introduced onto each TCR beta cDNA molecule by a template-switch 5' adaptor carrying 12 random nucleotides. At least 2.5 million CDR3-containing paired-end reads were obtained from each sample. The Mint cDNA synthesis kit, primed by a TRBC-specific oligonucleotide, was used to synthesize first-strand cDNA from all RNA. Following uracil-DNA glycosylase treatment, a first 18-cycle PCR with universal primers M1SS and BC2_uni_R was performed on all cDNA. The authors processed their data as follows. For normalization, 1 million high-quality reads were randomly selected from each sample, with every read carrying a distinct molecular identifier. Instead of being binned into consensus sequences, reads that shared molecular identifiers were thrown out. CDR3 identification, clonotype clustering and error correction used MiTCR with a Q25 quality threshold and the strictest error-elimination algorithm. Lower-bound total TCR beta diversity was estimated with a nonparametric unseen species model using Euler transformation. The public sequencing data were trimmed at Q25 with fastp and processed into clonotypes with MiXCR by TCRdb, which kept only in-frame beta chains. Rows with one shared CDR3 protein collapse into an entry with the most common genes and DNA. These V and J calls rely on TCRdb rather than the paper's analysis. This sample is represented by 1 million or so distinct CDR3 sequences; around 27% of them were singletons. The ten largest clonotypes hold around 0.75% of the sample.

CDR1 is given as DFQATT and CDR2 as SNEGSKA, both from the germline V gene (reference sequence). Including the terminal cysteine and phenylalanine, the CDR3 comprises 13 residues. The DNA shown is the 39-base CDR3, in frame from base 1. V lost 4 bases and J lost 5 bases; the stretch between them is 14 bases long. The study at large found these results: As age increased, observed TCR beta diversity per million T cells dropped in a roughly linear way, and a significant reduction was already evident by age 40. There was a strong correlation between observed TCR beta diversity and the percentage of naive T cells measured by flow cytometry. Because the CMV infection status of the donors was unknown, age-related changes in expanded clonotypes may potentially have been confounded. Estimates of total diversity based on one million sequenced T cells were regarded as lower bounds and as underestimates. The long-lived group showed more naive CD4+ T cells, fewer expanded clones and increased TCR diversity than the aged group, suggesting age selection. Bulk unsorted PBMC profiling prevented conclusive comparison of naive and antigen-experienced compartments.

This clonotype turned up a few times. The clone's antigen remains unknown. No base quality values were provided; no much bigger clone lies one nucleotide off. These data were also reused for a study on T cells of mothers and their children. As the second study states: Nine systemically healthy Caucasian individuals, comprising three mothers and their six children, were included as donors. cDNA synthesis consumed the entire amount of extracted RNA, loaded at approximately 1.6 ug RNA in each 15 ul reaction. Sample barcodes and 2-4 random nucleotides were added via the M1S primer in the second PCR. Each mother yielded over 8.5 million TCR beta CDR3 reads and each child about 3 million reads. In both related and unrelated pairs, thymic selection shapes the output of TCR recombination in a similar way, with inherited differences having only a minor effect. Related mother-child pairs always showed normalized repertoire overlap that was slightly higher than in unrelated mother-child pairs, though the difference was never significant. Persistent microchimeric T cell clones were not detected, at a sensitivity of about 90 clones per million clonotypes. In the study, deep NGS was used to compare the TCR beta repertoires of mothers and children, and features distinguishing related mother-child pairs from unrelated individuals were sought. On average, the children were about 10 +/- 4 years old, while the mothers were approximately 40 +/- 4 years old. After adapter ligation with NEBNext reagents, the libraries were sequenced on Illumina HiSeq 2000 with 100+100 nt paired-end reads. To avoid cross-contamination, the mother libraries and the child libraries were prepared a month apart and sequenced in separate runs. For each donor, between roughly 500,000 and 2,100,000 distinct TCR beta clonotypes were identified. Naive TCR beta clonotypes were estimated from low-frequency clonotypes matched to each donor's FACS-determined naive share, without sorting.

Sample: blood. This TCR derives from a girl aged 2 to 10 in good health. The rearrangement combines TRBV20-1 with TRBJ1-1; no D gene is confidently identified. The sequence in DNA is TGCAGTGCTAAGACCATTAGCGGTACTGAAGCTTTCTTT. The resulting protein is CSAKTISGTEAFF.